A single sample gave rise to the 2 T cell receptor beta chains below, sequenced in a study of blood T cell repertoires in COVID-19. Data came from immunoSEQ multiplex PCR; TCRdb stores just in-frame clones and leaves some out. The sample shows approximately 260,000 clones, 70% to 85% of them seen only once. Specimen: peripheral blood. The receptors derive from a woman older than 75 with active or convalescent COVID-19.

J is TRBJ1-5 and V is TRBV10-2, with TRBD1 as a possible D gene (5 bases). Germline values: CDR1 WSHSY, CDR2 SAAADI. This CDR3 region has 14 residues. The ends were cut back, 10 bases at V and 3 bases at J, with 16 bases in the middle. CDR3 region: CATRRDRDNQPQHF. The DNA of the CDR3 is TGCGCCACAAGGCGAGACAGAGACAATCAGCCCCAGCATTTT.

The chain is built from TRBV3-1 (or the pseudogene TRBV3-2) and TRBJ1-2; weak D call: TRBD1 (5 bases). This CDR3 is 17 amino acids long. Trimming took off 2 bases at V and 0 bases at J, with 16 bases between the two ends. The germline V gene encodes CDR1 LGHDT and CDR2 YNNKEL (reference sequence). The CDR3 region is CASSQRTRQLTNYGYTF. For the CDR3, the DNA is TGTGCCAGCAGCCAAAGGACGAGACAGCTTACTAACTATGGCTACACCTTC.